These 18 T cell receptor beta chains were sequenced from one sample in a study of T cell responses to AZD1222 COVID-19 vaccine. TCRdb keeps only in-frame clones here, not all; method: immunoSEQ multiplex PCR. Here the sample spans about 120,000 clones, around nine tenths being singletons. The input for sequencing was peripheral blood, taken on day 0 of AZD1222 vaccination. These receptors all come from an adult in good health.

V is TRBV7-2 and J is TRBJ2-3, with 8 bases identical to TRBD2. The V gene's germline CDR1 is SGHTA and CDR2 FQGNSA. The CDR3 runs 15 residues. Trimming cost V 1 base and J 5 bases; bases outside gene matches: 5. The CDR3 spells CASSLVSGSRDTQYF. The CDR3 DNA reads TGTGCCAGCAGCTTAGTGAGCGGGAGTAGAGATACGCAGTATTTT.

The gene calls are TRBV7-3 and TRBJ2-2; 10 nucleotides match TRBD2. Per germline, CDR1 SGHTA and CDR2 FQGTGA. V shed 4 bases and J 4 bases; nucleotides not matched to a gene: 6. CDR3 length: 16 amino acids. The CDR3 loop is CASSSASGSVTGELFF. The CDR3 DNA reads TGTGCCAGCAGCTCAGCTAGCGGGAGTGTCACCGGGGAGCTGTTTTTT.

The rearrangement joins TRBV4-1 to TRBJ2-7; TRBD2 matches 13 bases. The CDR3 runs to 18 residues. The germline CDR1 and CDR2 sequences are MGHRA and YSYEKL. After removal of 4 bases from V and 5 bases from J, the junction contained 14 bases not matched to a gene. CDR3 loop: CASSLSGLAGEVSDEQYF. The CDR3 coding sequence is TGCGCCAGCAGCCTAAGTGGACTAGCGGGAGAGGTGAGCGACGAGCAGTACTTC.

This chain uses TRBV24-1 with TRBJ1-2, with 10 bases aligning to TRBD1. V lost 2 bases to trimming and J lost 7 bases; unmatched junction nucleotides: 6. This CDR3 contains 15 residues. Germline CDR1 and CDR2: KGHDR and SFDVKD. The CDR3: CATSDSGQGRGGYTF. The CDR3 bases are TGTGCCACCAGTGATTCGGGACAGGGGAGGGGTGGCTACACCTTC.

The chain employs TRBV3-1 (or the pseudogene TRBV3-2) and TRBJ2-7; no firm D call. This CDR3 contains 14 residues. Germline loops: CDR1 LGHDT, CDR2 YNNKEL (reference sequence). The ends were cut back, 1 base at V and 3 bases at J, with 10 bases in the middle. The CDR3 region is CASSQARSGYEQYF. The DNA of the CDR3 is TGTGCCAGCAGCCAAGCTAGAAGTGGCTACGAGCAGTACTTC.

The chain employs TRBV6-5 and TRBJ2-1, with D possibly matching TRBD2 (5 bases). Deletions cut 10 bases from V and 7 bases from J, with 11 bases between. Per germline, CDR1 MNHEY and CDR2 SVGAGI. The CDR3 is 11 amino acids. CDR3 loop: CATRRDNEQFF. The DNA of the CDR3 is TGTGCCACCCGACGGGATAATGAGCAGTTCTTC.

The gene calls are TRBV6-5 and TRBJ1-1; D is possibly TRBD1 (6 bases). The CDR3 runs 14 residues. Germline CDR1 and CDR2: MNHEY and SVGAGI. V shed 6 bases and J shed 2 bases, with 13 bases lying between them. The CDR3 protein is CASSRQALNTEAFF. The CDR3 nucleotides are TGTGCCAGCAGCCGACAGGCGCTTAACACTGAAGCTTTCTTT.

The genes are TRBV5-1 and TRBJ1-1; D gene uncertain. Germline CDR1 SGHRS, CDR2 YFSETQ. Trimming left V 5 bases short and J 0 bases short, with 8 bases between. This CDR3 spans 13 amino acids. Here the CDR3 reads CASSIMLNTEAFF. In DNA form, the CDR3 reads TGCGCCAGCAGTATTATGTTGAACACTGAAGCTTTCTTT.

The rearrangement joins TRBV6-6 to TRBJ1-5, with D unclear. V was pared by 6 bases and J by 0 bases, with 12 bases between. The length of the CDR3 is 15 residues. CDR1 and CDR2 from the germline V gene are MNHNY and SVGAGI (reference sequence). In DNA form, the CDR3 reads TGTGCCAGCAGGGCAACGGGTCTTAGCAATCAGCCCCAGCATTTT. Encoded protein: CASRATGLSNQPQHF.

This clone was detected ten times or more. V and J are TRBV24-1 and TRBJ1-2; 9 nucleotides agree with TRBD1. Germline loops: CDR1 KGHDR, CDR2 SFDVKD. Trimming at V came to 5 bases and at J to 5 bases, leaving 11 bases not matched to a gene. This CDR3 spans 16 amino acids. Written as DNA, the CDR3 is TGTGCCACCAGTGGGGACAGGGAGCCAGGAAGGTATGGCTACACCTTC. This gives the protein CATSGDREPGRYGYTF.

V and J are TRBV11-2 and TRBJ1-5, with a tentative D call TRBD1 (6 bases). Per germline, CDR1 SGHAT and CDR2 FQNNGV. Trimming took 5 bases from V and 0 from J, leaving 14 bases between them. The CDR3 extends over 16 amino acids. This chain's CDR3 is CASSPGTKNSNQPQHF. CDR3 DNA: TGTGCCAGCAGCCCCGGGACAAAGAATAGCAATCAGCCCCAGCATTTT.

This rearrangement joins TRBV30 to TRBJ2-7, with D possibly being TRBD1 or TRBD2 (7 bases each). This CDR3 comprises 13 residues. Per the germline V gene, CDR1 is GTSNPN and CDR2 is SVGIG (reference sequence). Trimming stripped 4 bases from V and 3 bases from J, with 13 bases between. CDR3 in amino acids: CAWNRGGIYEQYF. The CDR3 DNA is TGTGCCTGGAACAGGGGAGGGATCTACGAGCAGTACTTC.

The V call is TRBV6-2 or TRBV6-3, the J call TRBJ2-6, with a tentative D call TRBD2 (6 bases). From germline, CDR1 is MNHEY and CDR2 SVGEGT. V lost 1 base and J lost 0, with 10 bases in between. CDR3 length: 17 residues. The CDR3 nucleotides are TGTGCCAGCAGTTACTGGGCCGGGAGCTCTGGGGCCAACGTCCTGACTTTC. Its protein is CASSYWAGSSGANVLTF.

The gene calls are TRBV12-5 and TRBJ2-3; D gene uncertain. Trimming stripped 5 bases from V and 6 bases from J, with 9 bases between. CDR1 and CDR2 from the germline V gene are LGHNT and FRNRAP. The CDR3 length is 12 residues. The CDR3 coding sequence is TGTGCTAGTGGTCCCTCGGAGGATACGCAGTATTTT. As protein: CASGPSEDTQYF.

This clone was found a few times. This chain links TRBV24-1 with TRBJ2-1, with 8 bases lining up with TRBD2. The CDR3 sequence is 15 residues long. Germline V lookup: CDR1 KGHDR, CDR2 SFDVKD. The V gene end was trimmed by 1 base and the J gene end by 9 bases; junction bases not matched to a gene: 7. The CDR3 is CATSDLSGGGTEQFF. CDR3 in DNA: TGTGCCACCAGTGATTTATCGGGAGGGGGGACTGAGCAGTTCTTC.

This chain connects TRBV19 to TRBJ1-1; D gene unclear. The germline V gene has CDR1 LNHDA and CDR2 SQIVND (reference sequence). The ends were cut back, 3 bases at V and 1 base at J, with 6 bases in the middle. This CDR3 is 13 amino acids long. The CDR3: CASSMEGNTEAFF. In DNA, the CDR3 is TGTGCCAGTAGTATGGAGGGGAACACTGAAGCTTTCTTT.

The chain employs TRBV29-1 and TRBJ1-1; TRBD1 might be the D (5 bases). The CDR3 is made up of 13 amino acids. CDR1 and CDR2 from the germline V gene are SQVTM and ANQGSEA. The ends were cut back, 6 bases at V and 1 base at J, with 12 bases in the middle. CDR3 in amino acids: CSVKGGGNTEAFF. CDR3 nucleotides: TGCAGCGTAAAAGGTGGGGGGAACACTGAAGCTTTCTTT.

The chain recombines TRBV29-1 with TRBJ2-5; 8 bases map to TRBD2. This CDR3 has 14 amino acids. V shed 4 bases and J 5 bases; nucleotides not matched to a gene: 9. Looked up from germline, CDR1 is SQVTM and CDR2 is ANQGSEA. For the CDR3, the DNA is TGCAGCGTTGGAAGGGGGGCTAGCGGGGAGACCCAGTACTTC. The encoded protein is CSVGRGASGETQYF.